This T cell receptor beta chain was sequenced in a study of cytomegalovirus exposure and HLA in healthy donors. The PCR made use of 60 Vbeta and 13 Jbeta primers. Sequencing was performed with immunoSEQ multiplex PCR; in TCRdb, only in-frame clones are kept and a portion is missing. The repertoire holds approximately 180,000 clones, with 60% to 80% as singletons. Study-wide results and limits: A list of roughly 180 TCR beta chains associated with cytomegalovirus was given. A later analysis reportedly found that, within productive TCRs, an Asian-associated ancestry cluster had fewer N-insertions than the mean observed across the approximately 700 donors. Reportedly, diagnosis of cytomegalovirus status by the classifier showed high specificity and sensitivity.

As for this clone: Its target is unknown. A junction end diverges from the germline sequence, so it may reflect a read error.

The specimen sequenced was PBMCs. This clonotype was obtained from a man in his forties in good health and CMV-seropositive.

This chain's CDR3 is CATSRDPGGSGANGLTF. DNA for the CDR3: TGTGCCACCAGCAGAGACCCAGGGGGCTCTGGGGCCAACGGCCTGACTTTC. J is TRBJ2-6 and V is TRBV15, with TRBD1 matching over 8 bases. The CDR3 is made up of 17 amino acids. Germline CDR1 is LNHNV and CDR2 is YYDKDF (reference sequence).